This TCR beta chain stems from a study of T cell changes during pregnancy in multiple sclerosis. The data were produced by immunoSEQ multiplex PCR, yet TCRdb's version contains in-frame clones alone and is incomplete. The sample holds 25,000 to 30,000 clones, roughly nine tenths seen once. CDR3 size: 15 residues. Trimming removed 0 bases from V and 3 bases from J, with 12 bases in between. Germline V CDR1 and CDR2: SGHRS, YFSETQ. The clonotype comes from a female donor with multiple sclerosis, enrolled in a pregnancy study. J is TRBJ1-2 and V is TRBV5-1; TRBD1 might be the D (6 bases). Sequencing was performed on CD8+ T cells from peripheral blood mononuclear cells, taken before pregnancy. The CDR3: CASSLEGDSYYGYTF. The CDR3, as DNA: TGCGCCAGCAGCTTGGAGGGGGATAGTTACTATGGCTACACCTTC.